The T cell receptor (beta chain) under discussion was sequenced for a study of T cells in Graves' hyperthyroidism and ophthalmopathy. Template material for amplifying TCR beta CDR3 regions consisted of RNA transcripts. TCR CDR3 underwent first-round RT-PCR with the HTBI primer set. TCRdb used MiXCR to reprocess the multiplex PCR reads, holding one entry per CDR3 protein. Here the sample spans under 450,000 distinct CDR3 sequences, roughly 14% being singletons. The CDR3 length is 15 residues. Trimming left V 1 base short and J 4 bases short, with 13 bases between. CDR1 SQVTM and CDR2 ANQGSEA come from the germline V gene.

Sequences were obtained from blood. This TCR was recovered from a woman under 30 with Graves' hyperthyroidism. The chain joins TRBV29-1 to TRBJ1-4; maybe TRBD1 (5 bases). The CDR3: CSVEAPGRLNEKLFF. The CDR3 bases are TGCAGCGTTGAAGCTCCGGGACGGCTTAATGAAAAACTGTTTTTT.